These T cell receptor beta chains were read from a single sample in a study of cytomegalovirus exposure and HLA in healthy donors. Method: immunoSEQ multiplex PCR; TCRdb's copy keeps in-frame clones and lacks some. Altogether roughly 180,000 clones are present, more than 65% being singletons, with the ten largest covering around 2.6%. Sequencing input: PBMCs. The receptor source for this set is a female donor in good health and CMV-seronegative. CDR3s include the opening cysteine and the closing phenylalanine or tryptophan. Each record gives: V gene, J gene, D gene, clone size, CDR3 protein, CDR3 DNA. The D gene is left open where the match is weak. Not every row has a clone size; where given, it reads once, few, many or a size class.

V gene: TRBV2
J gene: TRBJ2-1
D gene: NA
clone size: NA
CDR3 protein: CASLGPPYNEQFF
CDR3 DNA: TGTGCCAGCCTCGGTCCTCCCTACAATGAGCAGTTCTTC

V gene: TRBV19
J gene: TRBJ2-3
D gene: TRBD2
clone size: NA
CDR3 protein: CASSTGLAGSTDTQYF
CDR3 DNA: TGTGCCAGTAGTACAGGACTAGCGGGGAGCACAGATACGCAGTATTTT

V gene: TRBV30
J gene: TRBJ2-3
D gene: TRBD2
clone size: NA
CDR3 protein: CAWRPTGGQRLAGVISTDTQYF
CDR3 DNA: TGTGCCTGGAGACCGACAGGGGGCCAGAGACTAGCGGGGGTAATTAGCACAGATACGCAGTATTTT

V gene: TRBV27
J gene: TRBJ1-1
D gene: NA
clone size: NA
CDR3 protein: CASSRRGVTEAFF
CDR3 DNA: TGTGCCAGCAGCCGTCGGGGGGTGACTGAAGCTTTCTTT

V gene: TRBV19
J gene: TRBJ1-1
D gene: TRBD1
clone size: NA
CDR3 protein: CASSRDRNTEAFF
CDR3 DNA: TGTGCCAGTAGTAGGGACAGGAACACTGAAGCTTTCTTT

V gene: TRBV4-1
J gene: TRBJ1-4
D gene: NA
clone size: few
CDR3 protein: CASSHPGLANEKLFF
CDR3 DNA: TGCGCCAGCAGCCACCCGGGACTGGCTAATGAAAAACTGTTTTTT

V gene: TRBV5-4
J gene: TRBJ2-7
D gene: TRBD1
clone size: NA
CDR3 protein: CASSLEQGSDEQYF
CDR3 DNA: TGTGCCAGCAGCTTGGAACAGGGGTCTGACGAGCAGTACTTC

V gene: TRBV5-4
J gene: TRBJ1-5
D gene: NA
clone size: once
CDR3 protein: CASSLVGLKRVVQHF
CDR3 DNA: TGTGCCAGCAGCTTGGTGGGACTTAAAAGGGTGGTCCAGCATTTT

V gene: TRBV19
J gene: TRBJ1-5
D gene: NA
clone size: NA
CDR3 protein: CASSTKHRQDSNQPQHF
CDR3 DNA: TGTGCCAGTAGTACCAAACACAGACAGGATAGCAATCAGCCCCAGCATTTT

V gene: TRBV7-9
J gene: TRBJ2-2
D gene: NA
clone size: once
CDR3 protein: CASSPSPLTGTGELFF
CDR3 DNA: TGTGCCAGCAGCCCTAGCCCCCTTACCGGCACCGGGGAGCTGTTTTTT

V gene: TRBV21-1
J gene: TRBJ2-3
D gene: NA
clone size: once
CDR3 protein: CARGLVPTDTQYF
CDR3 DNA: TGTGCCAGGGGACTAGTACCCACAGATACGCAGTATTTT

V gene: TRBV5-1
J gene: TRBJ2-5
D gene: TRBD2
clone size: NA
CDR3 protein: CASSLSPGAGETQYF
CDR3 DNA: TGCGCCAGCAGCTTATCGCCGGGAGCGGGGGAGACCCAGTACTTC

V gene: TRBV7-2
J gene: TRBJ1-6
D gene: NA
clone size: NA
CDR3 protein: CASRRSGSYNSPLHF
CDR3 DNA: TGTGCCAGCAGACGTTCAGGGTCCTATAATTCACCCCTCCACTTT

V gene: TRBV19
J gene: TRBJ1-6
D gene: NA
clone size: few
CDR3 protein: CASSLRPGNNSPLHF
CDR3 DNA: TGTGCCAGTAGCCTCAGGCCGGGAAATAATTCACCCCTCCACTTT

V gene: TRBV19
J gene: TRBJ1-1
D gene: NA
clone size: NA
CDR3 protein: CASSIGRNTEAFF
CDR3 DNA: TGTGCCAGTAGTATAGGCAGGAACACTGAAGCTTTCTTT

V gene: TRBV27
J gene: TRBJ2-4
D gene: NA
clone size: NA
CDR3 protein: CASSLIGGAWNIQYF
CDR3 DNA: TGTGCCAGCAGTTTAATTGGTGGGGCCTGGAACATTCAGTACTTC

V gene: TRBV19
J gene: TRBJ1-1
D gene: NA
clone size: NA
CDR3 protein: CASSNRDGLEAFF
CDR3 DNA: TGTGCCAGTAGCAACCGGGACGGACTAGAAGCTTTCTTT

V gene: TRBV19
J gene: TRBJ2-1
D gene: NA
clone size: NA
CDR3 protein: CASSIVLANEQFF
CDR3 DNA: TGTGCCAGTAGTATAGTCCTAGCGAATGAGCAGTTCTTC

V gene: TRBV27
J gene: TRBJ2-7
D gene: NA
clone size: NA
CDR3 protein: CASTNKGAGLPGDEQYF
CDR3 DNA: TGTGCCAGCACCAATAAGGGTGCAGGGCTCCCTGGCGACGAGCAGTACTTC

V gene: TRBV19
J gene: TRBJ1-2
D gene: TRBD1
clone size: NA
CDR3 protein: CASSTRDRSYYGYTF
CDR3 DNA: TGTGCCAGTAGTACCCGGGACAGAAGTTACTATGGCTACACCTTC

V gene: TRBV19
J gene: TRBJ2-2
D gene: NA
clone size: NA
CDR3 protein: CASSIPGVNTGELFF
CDR3 DNA: TGTGCCAGTAGTATCCCCGGAGTCAACACCGGGGAGCTGTTTTTT

V gene: TRBV7-8
J gene: TRBJ2-3
D gene: TRBD2
clone size: NA
CDR3 protein: CASSLRLAGGVSTDTQYF
CDR3 DNA: TGTGCCAGCAGCCTAAGACTAGCGGGAGGGGTTAGCACAGATACGCAGTATTTT

V gene: TRBV7-3
J gene: TRBJ2-1
D gene: TRBD2
clone size: NA
CDR3 protein: CASSSEAGAAYNEQFF
CDR3 DNA: TGTGCCAGCAGCTCCGAAGCGGGAGCGGCCTACAATGAGCAGTTCTTC

V gene: TRBV19
J gene: TRBJ2-1
D gene: TRBD2
clone size: NA
CDR3 protein: CASSYPSGRTYNEQFF
CDR3 DNA: TGTGCCAGTAGTTATCCTAGCGGGAGGACCTACAATGAGCAGTTCTTC

V gene: TRBV29-1
J gene: TRBJ2-7
D gene: NA
clone size: NA
CDR3 protein: CSVDVRARGGMGSEQYF
CDR3 DNA: TGCAGCGTTGATGTCAGGGCTCGAGGAGGGATGGGTTCCGAGCAGTACTTC

V gene: TRBV4-1
J gene: TRBJ2-5
D gene: NA
clone size: NA
CDR3 protein: CASSQEVGEETQYF
CDR3 DNA: TGCGCCAGCAGCCAAGAAGTAGGGGAAGAGACCCAGTACTTC

V gene: TRBV11-2
J gene: TRBJ2-1
D gene: NA
clone size: NA
CDR3 protein: CASSFSNNPNNEQFF
CDR3 DNA: TGTGCCAGCAGCTTTAGCAACAACCCTAACAATGAGCAGTTCTTC

V gene: TRBV6-5
J gene: TRBJ2-1
D gene: TRBD2
clone size: NA
CDR3 protein: CASSPGLAGLNEQFF
CDR3 DNA: TGTGCCAGCAGTCCGGGACTAGCGGGACTTAATGAGCAGTTCTTC

V gene: TRBV10-3
J gene: TRBJ2-3
D gene: TRBD1
clone size: few
CDR3 protein: CAISEPGQGASDTQYF
CDR3 DNA: TGTGCCATCAGTGAGCCCGGACAGGGGGCATCAGATACGCAGTATTTT

V gene: TRBV2
J gene: TRBJ1-4
D gene: TRBD1
clone size: NA
CDR3 protein: CASSVGLRGQGSEKLFF
CDR3 DNA: TGTGCCAGCAGTGTTGGTCTTAGGGGACAGGGGAGTGAAAAACTGTTTTTT

V gene: TRBV7-8
J gene: TRBJ1-5
D gene: NA
clone size: few
CDR3 protein: CASSLRDIHNQPQHF
CDR3 DNA: TGTGCCAGCAGCCTCCGGGACATCCACAATCAGCCCCAGCATTTT

V gene: TRBV7-8
J gene: TRBJ2-7
D gene: TRBD1
clone size: NA
CDR3 protein: CASSFGTGTYEQYF
CDR3 DNA: TGTGCCAGCAGCTTCGGGACAGGGACCTACGAGCAGTACTTC

V gene: TRBV15
J gene: TRBJ2-7
D gene: TRBD2
clone size: NA
CDR3 protein: CATSRSGTSGTYEQYF
CDR3 DNA: TGTGCCACCAGCAGATCCGGGACTAGCGGAACCTACGAGCAGTACTTC

V gene: TRBV28
J gene: TRBJ1-1
D gene: NA
clone size: NA
CDR3 protein: CATSQRVNTEAFF
CDR3 DNA: TGTGCCACCTCCCAGCGGGTGAACACTGAAGCTTTCTTT

V gene: TRBV11-2
J gene: TRBJ2-7
D gene: TRBD2
clone size: many
CDR3 protein: CASSLVGLAGGEQYF
CDR3 DNA: TGTGCCAGCAGCTTAGTGGGACTAGCGGGAGGTGAGCAGTACTTC

V gene: TRBV5-4
J gene: TRBJ1-2
D gene: NA
clone size: NA
CDR3 protein: CASSQQQGFLSGYTF
CDR3 DNA: TGTGCCAGCAGCCAACAACAGGGTTTCTTGAGTGGCTACACCTTC

V gene: TRBV28
J gene: TRBJ2-7
D gene: TRBD2
clone size: NA
CDR3 protein: CASRRGGKGVREQYF
CDR3 DNA: TGTGCCAGCAGACGGGGGGGGAAAGGTGTGAGGGAGCAGTACTTC

V gene: TRBV4-3
J gene: TRBJ2-1
D gene: NA
clone size: NA
CDR3 protein: CASSQDTDNEQFF
CDR3 DNA: TGCGCCAGCAGCCAAGATACAGACAATGAGCAGTTCTTC

V gene: TRBV11-3
J gene: TRBJ2-3
D gene: TRBD2
clone size: once
CDR3 protein: CASSLELAEITDTQYF
CDR3 DNA: TGTGCCAGCAGCTTAGAACTAGCGGAGATCACAGATACGCAGTATTTT

V gene: TRBV2
J gene: TRBJ1-1
D gene: TRBD1
clone size: few
CDR3 protein: CASSLTGSNTEAFF
CDR3 DNA: TGTGCCAGCAGTTTGACAGGGTCGAACACTGAAGCTTTCTTT

V gene: TRBV11-2
J gene: TRBJ2-2
D gene: TRBD1
clone size: once
CDR3 protein: CASSFGTGFGELFF
CDR3 DNA: TGTGCCAGCAGCTTCGGGACAGGGTTCGGGGAGCTGTTTTTT

V gene: TRBV11-2
J gene: TRBJ2-7
D gene: TRBD2
clone size: NA
CDR3 protein: CASSLGLVAYEQYF
CDR3 DNA: TGTGCCAGCAGCCTCGGACTAGTCGCCTACGAGCAGTACTTC

V gene: TRBV27
J gene: TRBJ1-3
D gene: NA
clone size: NA
CDR3 protein: CASRLTGSSGNTIYF
CDR3 DNA: TGTGCCAGCAGGCTAACAGGGAGCTCTGGAAACACCATATATTTT

V gene: TRBV4-3
J gene: TRBJ2-2
D gene: NA
clone size: few
CDR3 protein: CASRRQTGELFF
CDR3 DNA: TGCGCCAGCAGAAGACAGACCGGGGAGCTGTTTTTT

V gene: TRBV5-1
J gene: TRBJ1-3
D gene: NA
clone size: NA
CDR3 protein: CASRGGGTIYF
CDR3 DNA: TGCGCCAGCAGAGGGGGGGGCACCATATATTTT

V gene: TRBV11-2
J gene: TRBJ2-7
D gene: NA
clone size: NA
CDR3 protein: CASSLVAGDGSYEQYF
CDR3 DNA: TGTGCCAGCAGCTTAGTAGCAGGGGACGGCTCCTACGAGCAGTACTTC

V gene: TRBV2
J gene: TRBJ1-1
D gene: NA
clone size: NA
CDR3 protein: CASSGGGTRNTEAFF
CDR3 DNA: TGTGCCAGCAGTGGCGGGGGGACCCGGAACACTGAAGCTTTCTTT

V gene: TRBV6-1
J gene: TRBJ1-4
D gene: NA
clone size: NA
CDR3 protein: CASSVMGRGEKLFF
CDR3 DNA: TGTGCCAGCAGTGTCATGGGAAGGGGCGAAAAACTGTTTTTT

V gene: TRBV11-2
J gene: TRBJ2-1
D gene: NA
clone size: NA
CDR3 protein: CASSTGHSSYNEQFF
CDR3 DNA: TGTGCCAGCAGCACAGGTCATAGCTCCTACAATGAGCAGTTCTTC

V gene: TRBV7-9
J gene: TRBJ2-1
D gene: TRBD2
clone size: NA
CDR3 protein: CASRPSGGIYNEQFF
CDR3 DNA: TGTGCCAGCAGGCCAAGCGGGGGGATCTACAATGAGCAGTTCTTC

V gene: TRBV7-9
J gene: TRBJ1-4
D gene: NA
clone size: NA
CDR3 protein: CASSGQSTNEKLFF
CDR3 DNA: TGTGCCAGCAGCGGACAGTCAACTAATGAAAAACTGTTTTTT

V gene: TRBV7-6
J gene: TRBJ1-4
D gene: TRBD1
clone size: NA
CDR3 protein: CASSSGQGGEKLFF
CDR3 DNA: TGTGCCAGCAGCTCCGGACAGGGGGGCGAAAAACTGTTTTTT

V gene: TRBV27
J gene: TRBJ2-2
D gene: TRBD2
clone size: NA
CDR3 protein: CASSPLPGASGISGAGELFF
CDR3 DNA: TGTGCCAGCAGCCCCCTGCCCGGGGCTAGCGGGATAAGTGGGGCCGGGGAGCTGTTTTTT

V gene: TRBV19
J gene: TRBJ2-7
D gene: TRBD2
clone size: NA
CDR3 protein: CASSIAQGLAGSEQYF
CDR3 DNA: TGTGCCAGTAGTATAGCACAGGGACTAGCGGGAAGCGAGCAGTACTTC